This T cell receptor (beta chain) was recorded in a study of shared clonotypes between healthy human individuals. On this clone itself: Its antigen remains unidentified.

CDR1 is SSHAT, CDR2 FNYEAQ, per germline (reference sequence). The ends lost 5 bases at V and 6 bases at J; junction bases unmatched: 6. The CDR3 runs 13 residues. Findings of the study overall: Rarefaction curves obtained for sorted subsets showed sequencing incomplete despite large depth. Clonotypes which were not shared had lower generation probabilities than clonotypes that all four donors shared. Memory subsets generally showed lower estimated richness than naive subsets.

The repertoire was sequenced with immunoSEQ multiplex PCR; TCRdb's copy has only in-frame clones and lacks some. This table holds under 600,000 clones, 97% found once. The specimen was naive CD4+ T cells sorted from blood. Regarding subset: CD45RA+ positively selected. This receptor was obtained from a woman in her 30s in good health. The chain is built from TRBV7-7 and TRBJ2-7; 8 bases are shared with TRBD1. Here the CDR3 reads CASSPAQGGEQYF. The CDR3 DNA is TGTGCCAGCAGCCCAGCACAGGGGGGCGAGCAGTACTTC.